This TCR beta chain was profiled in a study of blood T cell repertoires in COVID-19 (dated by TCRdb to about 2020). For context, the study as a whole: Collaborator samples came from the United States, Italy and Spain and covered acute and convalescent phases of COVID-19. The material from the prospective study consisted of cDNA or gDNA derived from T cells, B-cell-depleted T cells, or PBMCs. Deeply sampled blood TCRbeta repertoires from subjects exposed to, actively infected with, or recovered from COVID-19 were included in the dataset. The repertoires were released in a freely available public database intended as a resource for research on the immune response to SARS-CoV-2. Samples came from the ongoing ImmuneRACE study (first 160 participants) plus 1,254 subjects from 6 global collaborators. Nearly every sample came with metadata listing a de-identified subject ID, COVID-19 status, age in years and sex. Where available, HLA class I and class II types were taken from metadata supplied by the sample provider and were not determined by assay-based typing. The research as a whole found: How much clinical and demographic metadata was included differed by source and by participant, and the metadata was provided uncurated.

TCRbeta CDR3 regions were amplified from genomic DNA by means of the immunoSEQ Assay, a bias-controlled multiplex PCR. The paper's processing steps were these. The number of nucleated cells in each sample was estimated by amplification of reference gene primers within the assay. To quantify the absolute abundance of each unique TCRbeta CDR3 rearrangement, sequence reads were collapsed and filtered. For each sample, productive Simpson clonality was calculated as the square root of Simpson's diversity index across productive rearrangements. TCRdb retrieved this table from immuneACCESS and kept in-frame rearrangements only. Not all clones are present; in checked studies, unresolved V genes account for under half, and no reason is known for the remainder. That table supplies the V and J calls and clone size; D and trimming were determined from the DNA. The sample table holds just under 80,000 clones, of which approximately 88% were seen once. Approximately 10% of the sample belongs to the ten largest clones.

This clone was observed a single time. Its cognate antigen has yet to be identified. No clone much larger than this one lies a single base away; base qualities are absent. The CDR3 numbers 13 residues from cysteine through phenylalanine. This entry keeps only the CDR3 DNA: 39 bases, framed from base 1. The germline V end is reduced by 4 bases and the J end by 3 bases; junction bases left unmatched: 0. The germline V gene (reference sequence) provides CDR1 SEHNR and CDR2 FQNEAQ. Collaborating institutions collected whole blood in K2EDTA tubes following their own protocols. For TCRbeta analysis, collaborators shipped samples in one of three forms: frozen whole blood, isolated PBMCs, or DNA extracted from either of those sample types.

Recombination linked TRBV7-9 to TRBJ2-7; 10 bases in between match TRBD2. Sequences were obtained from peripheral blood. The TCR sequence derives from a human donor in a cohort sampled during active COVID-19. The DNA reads TGTGCCAGCAGCTGGACTAGCGGCTACGAGCAGTACTTC. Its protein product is CASSWTSGYEQYF.